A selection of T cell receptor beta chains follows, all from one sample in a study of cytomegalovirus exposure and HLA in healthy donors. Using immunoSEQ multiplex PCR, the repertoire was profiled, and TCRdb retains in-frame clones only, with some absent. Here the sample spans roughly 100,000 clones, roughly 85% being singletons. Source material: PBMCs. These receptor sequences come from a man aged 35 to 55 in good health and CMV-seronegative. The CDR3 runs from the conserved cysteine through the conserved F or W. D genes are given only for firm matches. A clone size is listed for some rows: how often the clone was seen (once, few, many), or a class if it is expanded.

TGTGCCAGTAGTCAGGACAGGGGACACTATGGCTACACCTTC	CASSQDRGHYGYTF	TRBV19	-	TRBD1	TRBJ1-2
TGTGCCAGTAGCTCCCCAGGGGGCATAACTAATGAAAAACTGTTTTTT	CASSSPGGITNEKLFF	TRBV19	-	TRBD1	TRBJ1-4
TGCGCCAGCAGCTTTCTAGTCTCAGACGAGCAGTACTTC	CASSFLVSDEQYF	TRBV5-1	-	-	TRBJ2-7
TGCGCCAGCAGTGTCGCCGGGACTAACACCGGGGAGCTGTTTTTT	CASSVAGTNTGELFF	TRBV10-1	-	-	TRBJ2-2
TGTGCCAGCAGTGACATGAGTACGCAGTATTTT	CASSDMSTQYF	TRBV2	-	-	TRBJ2-3
TGTGCCAGCAGCTTATTTAGGGGACAGGGGGCGAATGAGCAGTACTTC	CASSLFRGQGANEQYF	TRBV7-8	few	TRBD1	TRBJ2-7
TGTGCCAGCAGCCTAACTACAGGCGTTGGGGGGGAAGCTTTCTTT	CASSLTTGVGGEAFF	TRBV6-5	-	-	TRBJ1-1
TGCGCCAGCAGCTCTACAGGGGGTGCAAACACCATATATTTT	CASSSTGGANTIYF	TRBV5-1	-	TRBD1	TRBJ1-3
TGCGCCAGCAGTCCAGGGGCCAATGGCTACACCTTC	CASSPGANGYTF	TRBV5-1	-	-	TRBJ1-2
TGTGCCAGCAGCCAGACCCCCGGGGTCGGATTCTATGGCTACACCTTC	CASSQTPGVGFYGYTF	TRBV5-4	-	-	TRBJ1-2
TGTGCTGTGGGGCTCTCCCTAGATACGCAGTATTTT	CAVGLSLDTQYF	TRBV25-1	-	-	TRBJ2-3
TGTGCCAGTAGACTCGGGACTACAACAGATACGCAGTATTTT	CASRLGTTTDTQYF	TRBV9	-	TRBD2	TRBJ2-3
TGTGCCAGCACCGCTCGGAGGGAAGAGACCCAGTACTTC	CASTARREETQYF	TRBV2	once	-	TRBJ2-5
TGTGCCAGCAGCGCTCGATCTACAGGGAACTATGGCTACACCTTC	CASSARSTGNYGYTF	TRBV5-6	-	-	TRBJ1-2
TGTGCCAGCAGCTTACGTTCGGGCTCCTACGAGCAGTACTTC	CASSLRSGSYEQYF	TRBV7-9	few	-	TRBJ2-7
TGTGCCACCAGCATTGACAGGGCCTATGGCTACACCTTC	CATSIDRAYGYTF	TRBV15	-	TRBD1	TRBJ1-2
TGTGCCAGCAGCTTTGACAGATACAACACTGAAGCTTTCTTT	CASSFDRYNTEAFF	TRBV11-2	-	-	TRBJ1-1
TGTGCCTGGAGTCGGGACAGGGGAAATGGCTACACCTTC	CAWSRDRGNGYTF	TRBV30	-	TRBD1	TRBJ1-2
TGTGCCAGCAGCTTAGCGGACAGGGGCTACGAGCAGTACTTC	CASSLADRGYEQYF	TRBV13	-	TRBD1	TRBJ2-7
TGTGCCTGTAAAAGGGGGACAGGGGGTTCTGGGGCCAACGTCCTGACTTTC	CACKRGTGGSGANVLTF	TRBV30	-	TRBD1	TRBJ2-6
TGTGCCAGCAGGTCTACAGGGTCGAACACTGAAGCTTTCTTT	CASRSTGSNTEAFF	TRBV7-9	-	-	TRBJ1-1
TGTGCCAGCTCACCTGCGATAGCGGGGGGGCCTATAGACAATGAGCAGTTCTTC	CASSPAIAGGPIDNEQFF	TRBV18	-	TRBD2	TRBJ2-1
TGCGCCAGCAGCCCTAGCGGGCCCTCCTACGAGCAGTACTTC	CASSPSGPSYEQYF	TRBV5-1	-	TRBD2	TRBJ2-7
TGTGCCAGCTCAACTTCAGGGGGCCGGGAGACCCAGTACTTC	CASSTSGGRETQYF	TRBV18	-	TRBD1	TRBJ2-5
TGTGCCAGCAGAACTCAGGGGTACACTGAAGCTTTCTTT	CASRTQGYTEAFF	TRBV19	-	-	TRBJ1-1
TGTGCCAGCAGTCCAAGCCACAGGGCGAGTGGAAACACCATATATTTT	CASSPSHRASGNTIYF	TRBV27	once	-	TRBJ1-3
TGTGCCAGTAGTACTTCTGGGGCAGGGTCTGGAAACACCATATATTTT	CASSTSGAGSGNTIYF	TRBV19	-	-	TRBJ1-3
TGTGCCAGCAGCTTAGTCCTCGGACAGACTGAAGCTTTCTTT	CASSLVLGQTEAFF	TRBV11-2	-	-	TRBJ1-1
TGTGCCAGCAACAGGGACGATGGCAATGAGCAGTTCTTC	CASNRDDGNEQFF	TRBV2	-	-	TRBJ2-1
TGTGCCAGCAGTTACCTAGATACTAATTCACCCCTCCACTTT	CASSYLDTNSPLHF	TRBV6-6	-	-	TRBJ1-6
TGTGCCAGCAGCCAGGGGACCTCCCCGGGACAGGGGAACTATAGAAGTGGCTACACCTTC	CASSQGTSPGQGNYRSGYTF	TRBV14	-	TRBD1	TRBJ1-2
TGTGCCTGGAGAGACAGGGTAGCCAAAAACATTCAGTACTTC	CAWRDRVAKNIQYF	TRBV30	-	TRBD1	TRBJ2-4
TGTGCCAGCAGCTTTACATCTCAGCGGGGAGCCAAAAACATTCAGTACTTC	CASSFTSQRGAKNIQYF	TRBV5-4	-	TRBD2	TRBJ2-4
TGCAGCGTCTGGACAGGGGTCGGCTACACCTTC	CSVWTGVGYTF	TRBV29-1	once	TRBD1	TRBJ1-2